Each of the 12 T cell receptor beta chains below was sequenced from the same sample in a study of PD-L1 blockade in urothelial cancer. Time point meaning: pretreatment peripheral blood. TCRdb keeps only in-frame clones here, not all; method: immunoSEQ multiplex PCR. The sample holds 65,000 to 80,000 clones; roughly 90% are singletons and the top ten take 3.5% to 5%. The specimen was PBMCs, collected around atezolizumab (anti-PD-L1) treatment. The receptors stem from a man aged 65 to 79 with urothelial cancer.

The CDR3 here is CASSGPTRGGRQGVKNIQYF. The DNA of the CDR3 is TGCGCCAGCAGTGGCCCTACTAGGGGAGGCCGACAGGGGGTTAAAAACATTCAGTACTTC. This chain uses TRBV10-2 with TRBJ2-4; TRBD1 matches at 9 bases. The CDR3 length is 20 residues. CDR1 and CDR2 from the germline V gene are WSHSY and SAAADI. The V segment lost 4 bases and the J segment 4 bases; nucleotides outside the gene matches: 20.

The rearrangement uses TRBV18 and TRBJ2-5; the match to TRBD2 covers 9 bases. Germline V gene sequence: CDR1 KGHSH, CDR2 LQKENI. J gave up 6 bases and V 1 base, and 6 bases lay outside the gene matches. The CDR3 extends over 15 amino acids. The CDR3 DNA follows: TGTGCCAGCTCACCACTAGCGGGAGACGGCCAGACCCAGTACTTC. Translating it yields CASSPLAGDGQTQYF.

The gene calls are TRBV19 and TRBJ1-3, with unresolved D. The V gene lost 0 bases and the J gene lost 2 bases, with 11 bases spanning the gap. Germline V lookup: CDR1 LNHDA, CDR2 SQIVND (reference sequence). CDR3 length: 16 residues. DNA for the CDR3: TGTGCCAGTAGTATAGATGGCGGCAGTGCTGGAAACACCATATATTTT. It yields the protein CASSIDGGSAGNTIYF.

This clone was observed once. The gene calls are TRBV7-2 and TRBJ1-3, with 7 bases that match TRBD1. CDR3 length: 14 residues. The germline V gene has CDR1 SGHTA and CDR2 FQGNSA. V lost 2 bases, J lost 2 bases, and 0 bases stayed unmatched. CDR3 loop: CASSLQGAGNTIYF. In nucleotides, the CDR3 is TGTGCCAGCAGCTTACAGGGGGCTGGAAACACCATATATTTT. Full variable domain (remainder filled in from reference TRBV7-2 and TRBJ1-3): GAGVSQSPSNKVTEKGKDVELRCDPISGHTALYWYRQSLGQGLEFLIYFQGNSAPDKSGLPSDRFSAERTGGSVSTLTIQRTQQEDSAVYLCASSLQGAGNTIYFGEGSWLTVV.

The chain combines TRBV10-1 with TRBJ2-3; the D is unclear. The CDR3 extends over 12 amino acids. The V gene's germline CDR1 is WNHNN and CDR2 SYGVQD (reference sequence). Trimming took off 3 bases at V and 2 bases at J, with 3 bases between the two ends. CDR3 DNA: TGCGCCAGCAGTGACCTCACAGATACGCAGTATTTT. Translating it yields CASSDLTDTQYF.

This clone was detected once. The genes are TRBV9 and TRBJ2-3; 8 bases are a match to TRBD2. The CDR3 extends over 16 amino acids. V trimming: 0 bases; J trimming: 4 bases; junction bases outside the gene matches: 7. Germline CDR1 and CDR2: SGDLS and YYNGEE. The CDR3 DNA reads TGTGCCAGCAGCGTAGACCCAGCGGGAGTGGCAGATACGCAGTATTTT. Amino acid sequence: CASSVDPAGVADTQYF.

J is TRBJ2-7 and V is TRBV27; D possibly corresponds to TRBD2 (6 bases). Germline V CDR1 and CDR2: MNHEY, SMNVEV (reference sequence). The germline V and J ends were trimmed by 3 bases and 1 base, with 10 bases remaining between them. This CDR3 region has 14 residues. The CDR3, as DNA: TGTGCCAGCAGTTTGGATAGCGGATCCTACGAGCAGTACTTC. Its translation: CASSLDSGSYEQYF.

The chain combines TRBV6-1 with TRBJ2-3; no firm D call. Trimming pared 2 bases from V and 10 bases from J, leaving 10 bases between. In germline, CDR1 is MNHNS, CDR2 SASEGT. The CDR3 has 12 residues. The CDR3 region has the DNA TGTGCCAGCAGTGAACCGTCCCCCTCGCAGTATTTT. This sequence encodes CASSEPSPSQYF.

The chain employs TRBV30 and TRBJ1-4; 7 positions match TRBD1. This CDR3 spans 13 amino acids. With 4 bases clipped from V and 7 bases from J, the junction kept 6 bases outside the gene matches. From germline, CDR1 is GTSNPN and CDR2 SVGIG (reference sequence). CDR3 nucleotides: TGTGCCTGGATCGGCAGGGGGACTGAAAAACTGTTTTTT. The encoded protein is CAWIGRGTEKLFF.

The rearrangement links TRBV30 to TRBJ1-1; 8 nucleotides line up with TRBD1. The CDR3 extends over 14 amino acids. Germline-derived CDR1 and CDR2 are GTSNPN and SVGIG (reference sequence). With 5 bases clipped from V and 3 bases from J, the junction kept 8 bases outside the gene matches. CDR3 sequence reads: CAWCHRGRDTEAFF. The CDR3 region has the DNA TGTGCCTGGTGTCACAGGGGGAGGGACACTGAAGCTTTCTTT.

The CDR3 is CASSLTGASQETQYF. The CDR3 DNA reads TGCGCCAGCAGTTTGACAGGGGCATCACAAGAGACCCAGTACTTC. This rearrangement joins TRBV5-1 to TRBJ2-5, with TRBD1 matching 8 bases. The ends lost 5 bases at V and 2 bases at J; junction bases unmatched: 8. This CDR3 spans 15 amino acids. CDR1 SGHRS and CDR2 YFSETQ come from the germline V gene.

V and J are TRBV5-8 and TRBJ2-5; 10 bases line up with TRBD2. The germline CDR1 and CDR2 sequences are SGHTS and YDEGEE. The CDR3 has 15 residues. Unmatched junction bases numbered 11, after V lost 7 bases and J lost 5 bases. The CDR3 region has the DNA TGTGCCAGCCGGCCGGGGCCTAGCGGGAGTGAGACCCAGTACTTC. This encodes CASRPGPSGSETQYF.